These 2 T cell receptor beta chains were all obtained from the same sample, sequenced in a study of shared clonotypes between healthy human individuals. The table came from immunoSEQ multiplex PCR; TCRdb's copy has only in-frame clones and leaves some out. Seen here are about half a million clones, about 74% observed once, and the top ten hold about 12%. The material sequenced was PBMCs. The receptors shown here come from a woman between 40 and 55 years old in good health. Some clones in this sample may be carry-over from other donors' samples.

This sequence joins TRBV7-9 and TRBJ2-1, with a possible D match to TRBD2 (5 bases). V was shortened by 0 bases and J by 5 bases, with 8 bases between the two germline ends. This CDR3 has 14 residues. Germline V CDR1 and CDR2: SEHNR, FQNEAQ (reference sequence). In nucleotides, the CDR3 is TGTGCCAGCAGCTTAGCGGGAGCTCACAATGAGCAGTTCTTC. Translated: CASSLAGAHNEQFF.

This clone has just one count. The DNA for the CDR3 is TGTGCCAGCGGTCGGACAGGGGGGAACACTGAAGCTTTCTTT. This sequence encodes CASGRTGGNTEAFF. The gene calls are TRBV18 and TRBJ1-1; 10 bases match TRBD1. V lost 8 bases to trimming and J lost 1 base; unmatched junction nucleotides: 4. This CDR3 region has 14 residues. Germline CDR1 is KGHSH and CDR2 is LQKENI.